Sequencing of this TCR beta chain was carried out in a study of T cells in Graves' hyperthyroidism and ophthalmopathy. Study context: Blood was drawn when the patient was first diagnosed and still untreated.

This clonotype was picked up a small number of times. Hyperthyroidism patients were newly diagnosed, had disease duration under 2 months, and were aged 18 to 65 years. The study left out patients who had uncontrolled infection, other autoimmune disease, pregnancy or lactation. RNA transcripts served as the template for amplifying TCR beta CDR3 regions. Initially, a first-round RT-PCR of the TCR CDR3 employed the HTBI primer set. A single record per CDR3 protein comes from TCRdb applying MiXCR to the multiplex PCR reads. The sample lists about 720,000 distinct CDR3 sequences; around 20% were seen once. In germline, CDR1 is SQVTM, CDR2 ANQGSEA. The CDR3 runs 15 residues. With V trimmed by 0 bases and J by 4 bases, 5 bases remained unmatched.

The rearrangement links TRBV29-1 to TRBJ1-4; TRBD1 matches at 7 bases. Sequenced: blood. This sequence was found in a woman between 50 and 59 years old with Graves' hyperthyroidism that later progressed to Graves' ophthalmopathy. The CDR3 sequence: CSVEEKTGFNEKLFF. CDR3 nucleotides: TGCAGCGTTGAAGAAAAGACAGGGTTTAATGAAAAACTGTTTTTT.